Listed here is a single TCR beta chain. This sample stems from a study of blood T cell repertoires in COVID-19. Study-level information: The origin of the acute and convalescent COVID-19 samples was the United States, Italy and Spain. PBMCs, B-cell-depleted T cells, or T cells were the source of the cDNA or gDNA that made up the material.

Germline V gene data show CDR1 as MNHEY and CDR2 as SVGEGT. The V gene lost 4 bases and the J gene lost 3 bases, with 13 bases spanning the gap. The CDR3 loop spans 15 amino acids. Authors' analysis steps: Reference gene primer amplification gave estimated nucleated cell counts. The repertoire was sequenced with immunoSEQ multiplex PCR; TCRdb's copy has only in-frame clones and lacks some. The DNA gave D and trimming, while V, J and clone size come from that table. The sample has some 29,000 clones, approximately 76% seen once. Material for sequencing was peripheral blood. V gene TRBV6-2 or TRBV6-3 combines with J gene TRBJ1-3; D is unresolved. The sequence was obtained from a man aged 70-80 years with acute or convalescent COVID-19. Here the CDR3 reads CASSFTESSGNTIYF. The CDR3 DNA follows: TGTGCCAGCAGTTTTACGGAGTCGAGTGGAAACACCATATATTTT.